Included here is one T cell receptor (beta chain) sequence, with context. Its cognate antigen is unknown. Sequencing used immunoSEQ multiplex PCR; TCRdb keeps in-frame clones, though not all of them. The sample lists tens of thousands of clones, around 86% occurring once. The sample originates from a study of OX40 agonist ivuxolimab in advanced cancers. About the study: The patients received ivuxolimab by intravenous route every 2 weeks at 0.01 to 10 mg/kg.

Study findings and constraints: Averaging showed that CD8+ T cells had more expanded clones than CD4+ did.

After removal of 6 bases from V and 8 bases from J, the junction contained 6 bases not matched to a gene. Germline CDR1 is SGHVS and CDR2 is FNYEAQ. The CDR3 sequence is 13 residues long. The V and J genes are TRBV7-6 and TRBJ1-4, with 7 nucleotides matching TRBD1. The input for sequencing was CD4+ or CD8+ T cells sorted from blood, taken in a trial of the OX40 agonist ivuxolimab. This TCR was recovered from an adult with an advanced solid tumor such as melanoma, head and neck, liver or kidney cancer. CDR3 DNA: TGTGCCAGCAGGGGGACAGCGAAGGAAAAACTGTTTTTT. Protein: CASRGTAKEKLFF.